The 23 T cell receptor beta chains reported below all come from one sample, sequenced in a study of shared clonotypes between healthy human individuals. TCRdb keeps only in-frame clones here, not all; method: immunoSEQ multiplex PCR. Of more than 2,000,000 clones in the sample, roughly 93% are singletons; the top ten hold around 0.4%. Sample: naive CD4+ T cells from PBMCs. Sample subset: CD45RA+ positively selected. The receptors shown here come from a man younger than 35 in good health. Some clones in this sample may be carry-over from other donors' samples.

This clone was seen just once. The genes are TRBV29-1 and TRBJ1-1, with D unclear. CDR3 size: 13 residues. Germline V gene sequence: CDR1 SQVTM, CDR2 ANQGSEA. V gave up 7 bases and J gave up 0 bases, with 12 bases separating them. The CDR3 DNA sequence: TGCAGCGCTGTATGGACCCTGAACACTGAAGCTTTCTTT. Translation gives CSAVWTLNTEAFF.

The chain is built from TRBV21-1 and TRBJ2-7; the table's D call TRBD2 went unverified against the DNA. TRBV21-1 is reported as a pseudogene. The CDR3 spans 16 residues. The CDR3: CATIIGLAEGGYEQYF. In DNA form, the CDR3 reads TGTGCCACCATTATTGGGCTAGCGGAAGGTGGCTACGAGCAGTACTTC.

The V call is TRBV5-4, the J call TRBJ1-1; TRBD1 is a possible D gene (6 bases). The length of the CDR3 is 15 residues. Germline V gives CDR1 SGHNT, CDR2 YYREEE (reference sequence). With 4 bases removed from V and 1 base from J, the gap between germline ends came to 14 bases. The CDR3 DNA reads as TGTGCCAGCAGCCACTCGACAGGAGGGAACACTGAAGCTTTCTTT. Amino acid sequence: CASSHSTGGNTEAFF. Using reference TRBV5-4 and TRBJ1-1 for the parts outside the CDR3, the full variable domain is ETGVTQSPTHLIKTRGQQVTLRCSSQSGHNTVSWYQQALGQGPQFIFQYYREEENGRGNFPPRFSGLQFPNYSSELNVNALELDDSALYLCASSHSTGGNTEAFFGQGTRLTVV.

CDR3 amino acids: CATSRDQGEQYF. In DNA form, the CDR3 reads TGTGCCACCAGCAGAGATCAGGGCGAGCAGTACTTC. The rearrangement links TRBV15 to TRBJ2-7, with D possibly TRBD1 on 5 matching bases. The V end was cut by 0 bases, the J end by 6 bases, with 6 bases between. Germline CDR1 and CDR2: LNHNV and YYDKDF (reference sequence). The CDR3 extends over 12 amino acids.

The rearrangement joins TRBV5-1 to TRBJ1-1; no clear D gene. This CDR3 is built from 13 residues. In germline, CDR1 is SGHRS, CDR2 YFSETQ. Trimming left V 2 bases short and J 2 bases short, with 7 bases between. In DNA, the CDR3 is TGCGCCAGCAGCTTTCACGGAAACACTGAAGCTTTCTTT. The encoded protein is CASSFHGNTEAFF.

The CDR3 reads CASSENRDSASTDTQYF. CDR3 sequence (DNA): TGTGCCAGCAGTGAAAACCGGGACAGCGCTAGCACAGATACGCAGTATTTT. The gene calls are TRBV27 and TRBJ2-3; 7 nucleotides align to TRBD1. This CDR3 contains 17 residues. Germline CDR1 MNHEY, CDR2 SMNVEV (reference sequence). J lost 0 bases, V lost 5 bases, and 11 bases had no gene match.

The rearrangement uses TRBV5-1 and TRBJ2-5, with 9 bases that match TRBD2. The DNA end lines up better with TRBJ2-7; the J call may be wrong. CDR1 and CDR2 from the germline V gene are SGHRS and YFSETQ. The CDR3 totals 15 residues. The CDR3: CASRGAGGVGYEQYF. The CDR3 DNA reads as TGCGCCAGCAGAGGAGCGGGAGGCGTTGGCTACGAGCAGTACTTC.

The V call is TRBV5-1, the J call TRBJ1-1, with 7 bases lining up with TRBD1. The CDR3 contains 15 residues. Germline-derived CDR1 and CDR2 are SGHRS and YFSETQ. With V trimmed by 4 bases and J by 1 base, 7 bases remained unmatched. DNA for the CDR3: TGCGCCAGCAGCGGAACCGGGACAGCGAACACTGAAGCTTTCTTT. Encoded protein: CASSGTGTANTEAFF.

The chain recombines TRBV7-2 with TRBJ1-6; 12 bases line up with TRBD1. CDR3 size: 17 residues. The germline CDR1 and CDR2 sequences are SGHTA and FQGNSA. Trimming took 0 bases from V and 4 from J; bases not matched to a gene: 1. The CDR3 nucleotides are TGTGCCAGCAGCTTAGCGGGACAGGGGGCGTATAATTCACCCCTCCACTTT. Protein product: CASSLAGQGAYNSPLHF.

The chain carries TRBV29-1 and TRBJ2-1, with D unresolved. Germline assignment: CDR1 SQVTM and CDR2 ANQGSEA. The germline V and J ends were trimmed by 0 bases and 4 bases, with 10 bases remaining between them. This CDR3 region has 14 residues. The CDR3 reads CSVEEYPSYNEQFF. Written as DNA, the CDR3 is TGCAGCGTTGAAGAATACCCCTCTTACAATGAGCAGTTCTTC.

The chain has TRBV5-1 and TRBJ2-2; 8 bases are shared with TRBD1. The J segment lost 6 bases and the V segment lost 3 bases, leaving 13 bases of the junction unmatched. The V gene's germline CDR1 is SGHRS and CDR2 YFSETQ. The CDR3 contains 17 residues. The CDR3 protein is CASSSDPGQGTPGELFF. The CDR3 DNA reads TGCGCCAGCAGCTCGGATCCCGGACAGGGAACTCCCGGGGAGCTGTTTTTT.

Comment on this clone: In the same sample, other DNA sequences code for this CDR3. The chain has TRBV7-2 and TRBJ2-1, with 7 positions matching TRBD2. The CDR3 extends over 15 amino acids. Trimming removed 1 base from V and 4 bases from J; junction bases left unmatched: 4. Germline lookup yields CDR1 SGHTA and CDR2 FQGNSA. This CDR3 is CASSLGPSGYNEQFF. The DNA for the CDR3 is TGTGCCAGCAGCTTAGGGCCTAGCGGTTACAATGAGCAGTTCTTC.

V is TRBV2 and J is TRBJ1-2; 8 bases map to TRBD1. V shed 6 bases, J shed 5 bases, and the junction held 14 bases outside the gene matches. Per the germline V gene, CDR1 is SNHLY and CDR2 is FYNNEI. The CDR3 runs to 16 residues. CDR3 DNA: TGTGCCAGCAGCAAGACCACCACAGGGGGGACTTATGGCTACACCTTC. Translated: CASSKTTTGGTYGYTF.

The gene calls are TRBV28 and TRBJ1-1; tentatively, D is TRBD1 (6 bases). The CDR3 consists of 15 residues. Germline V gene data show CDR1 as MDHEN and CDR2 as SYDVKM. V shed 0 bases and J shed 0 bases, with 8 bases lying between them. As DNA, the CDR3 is TGTGCCAGCAGTTTATGGGGGGCGCTGAACACTGAAGCTTTCTTT. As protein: CASSLWGALNTEAFF. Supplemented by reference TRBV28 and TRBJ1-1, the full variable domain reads DVKVTQSSRYLVKRTGEKVFLECVQDMDHENMFWYRQDPGLGLRLIYFSYDVKMKEKGDIPEGYSVSREKKERFSLILESASTNQTSMYLCASSLWGALNTEAFFGQGTRLTVV.

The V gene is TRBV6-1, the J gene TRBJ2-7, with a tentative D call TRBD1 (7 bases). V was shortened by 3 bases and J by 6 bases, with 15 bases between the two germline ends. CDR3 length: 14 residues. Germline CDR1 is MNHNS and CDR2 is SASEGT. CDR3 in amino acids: CASSDRQGGGEQYF. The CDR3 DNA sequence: TGTGCCAGCAGTGACCGACAGGGAGGCGGCGAGCAGTACTTC.

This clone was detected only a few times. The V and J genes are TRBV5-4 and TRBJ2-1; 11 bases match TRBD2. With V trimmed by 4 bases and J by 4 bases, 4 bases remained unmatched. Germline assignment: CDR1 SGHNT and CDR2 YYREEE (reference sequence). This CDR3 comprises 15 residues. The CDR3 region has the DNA TGTGCCAGCAGCGCGACTAGCGGGACGTACAATGAGCAGTTCTTC. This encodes CASSATSGTYNEQFF. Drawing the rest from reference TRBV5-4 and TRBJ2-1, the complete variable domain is ETGVTQSPTHLIKTRGQQVTLRCSSQSGHNTVSWYQQALGQGPQFIFQYYREEENGRGNFPPRFSGLQFPNYSSELNVNALELDDSALYLCASSATSGTYNEQFFGPGTRLTVL.

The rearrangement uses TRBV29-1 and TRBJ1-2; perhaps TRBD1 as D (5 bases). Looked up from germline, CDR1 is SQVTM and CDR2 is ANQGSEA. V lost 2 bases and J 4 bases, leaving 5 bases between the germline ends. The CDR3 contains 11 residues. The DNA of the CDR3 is TGCAGCGTTGAAAGGGGCTATGGCTACACCTTC. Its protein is CSVERGYGYTF.

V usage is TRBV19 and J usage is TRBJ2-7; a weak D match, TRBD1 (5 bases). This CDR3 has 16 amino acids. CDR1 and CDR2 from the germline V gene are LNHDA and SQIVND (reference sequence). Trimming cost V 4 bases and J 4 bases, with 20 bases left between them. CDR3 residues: CASSTAGRARPYEQYF. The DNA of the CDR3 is TGTGCCAGTAGTACGGCAGGGCGCGCTAGACCATACGAGCAGTACTTC.

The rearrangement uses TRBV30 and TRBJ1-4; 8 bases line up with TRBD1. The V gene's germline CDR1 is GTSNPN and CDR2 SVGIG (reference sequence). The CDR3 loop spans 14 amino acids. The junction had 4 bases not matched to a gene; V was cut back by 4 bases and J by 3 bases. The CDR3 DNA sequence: TGTGCCTGGACCCCGGGACAGGCTAATGAAAAACTGTTTTTT. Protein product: CAWTPGQANEKLFF.

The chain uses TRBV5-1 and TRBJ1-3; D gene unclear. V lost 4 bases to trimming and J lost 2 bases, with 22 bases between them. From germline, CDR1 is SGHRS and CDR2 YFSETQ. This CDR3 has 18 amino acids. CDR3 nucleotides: TGCGCCAGCAGCAGACGTTCAACAAACTCCGAGACTGGAAACACCATATATTTT. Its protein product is CASSRRSTNSETGNTIYF.

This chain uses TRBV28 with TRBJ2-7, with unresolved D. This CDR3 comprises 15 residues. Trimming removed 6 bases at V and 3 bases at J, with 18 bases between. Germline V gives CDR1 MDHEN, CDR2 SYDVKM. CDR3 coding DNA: TGTGCCAGCAGCCCCCATAGTCCCGTCGGCTACGAGCAGTACTTC. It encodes CASSPHSPVGYEQYF.

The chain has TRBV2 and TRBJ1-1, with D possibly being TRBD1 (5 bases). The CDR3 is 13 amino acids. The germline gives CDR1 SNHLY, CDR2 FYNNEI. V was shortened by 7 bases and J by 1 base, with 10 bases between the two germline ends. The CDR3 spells CASMQGSNTEAFF. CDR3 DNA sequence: TGTGCCAGCATGCAGGGATCGAACACTGAAGCTTTCTTT.

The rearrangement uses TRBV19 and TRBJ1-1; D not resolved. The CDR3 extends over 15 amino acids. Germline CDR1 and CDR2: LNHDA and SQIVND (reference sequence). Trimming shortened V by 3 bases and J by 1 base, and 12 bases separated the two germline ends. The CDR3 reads CASSITGSGNTEAFF. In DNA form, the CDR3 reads TGTGCCAGTAGTATTACTGGGTCGGGGAACACTGAAGCTTTCTTT. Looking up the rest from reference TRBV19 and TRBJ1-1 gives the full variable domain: DGGITQSPKYLFRKEGQNVTLSCEQNLNHDAMYWYRQDPGQGLRLIYYSQIVNDFQKGDIAEGYSVSREKKESFPLTVTSAQKNPTAFYLCASSITGSGNTEAFFGQGTRLTVV.